This is a list of T cell receptor beta chains from one sample in a study of monozygotic twins with inflammatory bowel disease. Following a re-call of the 5' RACE reads, TCRdb has one entry per CDR3 protein and lacks DNA. This sample contains 95,000 to 110,000 distinct CDR3 sequences. Sequenced sample: blood. The receptors shown here come from a human donor with ulcerative colitis or Crohn's disease, or a healthy co-twin of an affected twin (not recorded which). CDR3s include the opening cysteine and the closing phenylalanine or tryptophan.

v_call	j_call	cdr3_aa
TRBV3-1	TRBJ2-5	CASSHTGRYQETQYF
TRBV10-2	TRBJ2-3	CASRAGARTDTQYF
TRBV7-2	TRBJ1-2	CASSGGLGAYGYTF
TRBV12-3/TRBV12-4	TRBJ2-5	CASSQDRWTQYF
TRBV10-2	TRBJ1-5	CASSEVRDRLGTNQPQHF
TRBV27	TRBJ2-3	CASSLIKDTQYF
TRBV4-3	TRBJ2-4	CASSQSTRIGLAKNIQYF
TRBV12-5	TRBJ2-3	CASGLKRTELSLDTQYF
TRBV20-1	TRBJ2-3	CSARGLVTDTQYF
TRBV20-1	TRBJ2-1	CSARGSSDNEQFF
TRBV10-3	TRBJ2-1	CAISSGRALSNEQFF
TRBV4-3	TRBJ1-1	CASSQDPAGGTEAFF
TRBV6-7	TRBJ1-5	CASSPGQGDSNQPQHF
TRBV7-3	TRBJ1-2	CASSPTGRSSGYTF
TRBV10-2	TRBJ1-2	CASSESRSGGYGYTF
TRBV9	TRBJ2-1	CASSVLWDNEQFF
TRBV28	TRBJ1-4	CASTDSSTNEKLFF
TRBV6-5	TRBJ2-7	CASSYGGGAYEQYF
TRBV29-1	TRBJ2-1	CRGESSYNEQFF
TRBV18	TRBJ1-2	CASSPTGLDYGYTF
TRBV5-1	TRBJ2-2	CASSHKPEKGELFF
TRBV11-2	TRBJ1-1	CASSLFGVAWGRNTEAFF
TRBV7-9	TRBJ1-4	CASSFRTAFPTNEKLFF
TRBV6-5	TRBJ2-3	CASSYSRSGGARDTQYF
TRBV12-3/TRBV12-4	TRBJ2-7	CASSLTGKQYF
TRBV20-1	TRBJ2-3	CSVRDRNTDTQYF
TRBV28	TRBJ2-1	CASRGTISYNEQFF